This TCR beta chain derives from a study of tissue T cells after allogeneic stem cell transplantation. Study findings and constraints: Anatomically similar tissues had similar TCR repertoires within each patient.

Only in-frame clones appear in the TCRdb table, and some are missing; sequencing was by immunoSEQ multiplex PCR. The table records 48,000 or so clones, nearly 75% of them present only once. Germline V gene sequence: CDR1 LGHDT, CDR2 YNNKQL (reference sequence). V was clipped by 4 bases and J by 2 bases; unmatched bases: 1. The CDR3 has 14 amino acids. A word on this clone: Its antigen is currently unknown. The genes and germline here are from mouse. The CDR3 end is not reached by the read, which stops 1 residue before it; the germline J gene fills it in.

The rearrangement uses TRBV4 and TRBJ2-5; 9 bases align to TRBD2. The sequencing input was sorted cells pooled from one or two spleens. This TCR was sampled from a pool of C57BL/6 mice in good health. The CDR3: CASSWDWVQDTQYF. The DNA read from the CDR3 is TGTGCCAGCAGCTGGGACTGGGTCCAAGACACCCAGTAC.